Presented here are 3 T cell receptor beta chains from one specimen sequenced in a study of cytomegalovirus exposure and HLA in healthy donors. The PCR was carried out with 60 Vbeta primers and 13 Jbeta primers. Profiling relied on immunoSEQ multiplex PCR, and the TCRdb table lists in-frame clones only, not all of them. Of about 190,000 clones detected, more than 80% appear once; the ten largest clones hold about 0.64%. What was sequenced was PBMCs. Receptor source: a boy between 5 and 17 years old in good health and CMV-seronegative.

The rearrangement links TRBV10-2 to TRBJ1-2; D ambiguous. CDR1 WSHSY and CDR2 SAAADI come from the germline V gene. V gave up 1 base and J gave up 5 bases, with 14 bases separating them. The CDR3 loop spans 15 amino acids. The DNA for the CDR3 is TGCGCCAGCAGTGAGTTCGGTGGGCGGGAGTATGGCTACACCTTC. Translating gives CASSEFGGREYGYTF.

This chain connects TRBV6-1 to TRBJ2-7; D is perhaps TRBD2 (6 bases). The CDR3 consists of 13 residues. V was cut by 4 bases and J by 6 bases, with 13 bases left in between. Germline assignment: CDR1 MNHNS and CDR2 SASEGT. The CDR3 here is CASSGGGVREQYF. Written as DNA, the CDR3 is TGTGCCAGCAGTGGAGGAGGGGTTCGCGAGCAGTACTTC.

This chain's CDR3 is CAWTRGGENEKLFF. CDR3 nucleotides: TGTGCCTGGACCCGAGGGGGGGAAAATGAAAAACTGTTTTTT. The chain couples TRBV30 to TRBJ1-4; tentative D call: TRBD1 (6 bases). The CDR3 loop spans 14 amino acids. Germline loops: CDR1 GTSNPN, CDR2 SVGIG (reference sequence). Between the trimmed V and J ends, which lost 4 bases and 5 bases, there was a span of 14 bases.